These T cell receptor beta chains were read from a single sample in a study of Ad26.COV2.S vaccination and SARS-CoV-2 variants. Method: immunoSEQ multiplex PCR; TCRdb's copy keeps in-frame clones and lacks some. The sample includes around 350,000 clones, 90% to 95% of them seen just once. The sample here was peripheral blood, taken after recovery from COVID-19. The receptors were gathered from a human donor who had recovered from COVID-19. CDR3s include the opening cysteine and the closing phenylalanine or tryptophan. Each record gives: V gene, D gene, clone size, J gene, CDR3 protein, CDR3 DNA. D genes are given only for firm matches. Some rows mark clone size as missing; the rest say once, few, many or name a class of expanded clone.

TRBV2	NA	NA	TRBJ1-5	CASSGSGSYSNQPQHF	TGTGCCAGCAGTGGGTCCGGGTCGTATAGCAATCAGCCCCAGCATTTT
TRBV7-9	NA	NA	TRBJ2-1	CASSLTFNEQFF	TGTGCCAGCAGCCTAACATTCAATGAGCAGTTCTTC
TRBV5-1	NA	NA	TRBJ2-5	CASSLGGSETQYF	TGCGCCAGCAGCTTGGGAGGGTCGGAGACCCAGTACTTC
TRBV10-2	NA	NA	TRBJ1-3	CASSEGGNTIYF	TGCGCCAGCAGTGAGGGAGGAAACACCATATATTTT
TRBV7-2	NA	few	TRBJ1-3	CASSLAGNTIYF	TGTGCCAGCAGCTTAGCGGGAAACACCATATATTTT
TRBV23-1	TRBD1	NA	TRBJ2-7	CASSPPRKGQGYEQYF	TGCGCCAGCAGTCCGCCCAGGAAGGGACAGGGGTACGAGCAGTACTTC
TRBV5-1	TRBD1	few	TRBJ2-7	CASSQGQGLVTQQYF	TGCGCCAGCAGCCAGGGACAGGGGCTTGTTACCCAGCAGTACTTC
TRBV5-6	TRBD2	NA	TRBJ2-1	CASSRTLPLAGFIHEQFF	TGTGCCAGCAGCCGCACATTACCACTAGCGGGTTTCATTCATGAGCAGTTCTTC
TRBV7-2	NA	NA	TRBJ2-3	CASSLVTAAADTQYF	TGTGCCAGCAGCTTAGTAACTGCGGCGGCAGATACGCAGTATTTT
TRBV7-9	NA	NA	TRBJ1-2	CASSLDGGAYGYTF	TGTGCCAGCAGCTTAGACGGGGGTGCGTATGGCTACACCTTC
TRBV27	TRBD1	NA	TRBJ1-1	CASSPGQGGFTEAFF	TGTGCCAGCAGCCCGGGACAGGGAGGGTTCACTGAAGCTTTCTTT
TRBV6-2/TRBV6-3	NA	NA	TRBJ1-1	CASSYSYTNTEAFF	TGTGCCAGCAGTTACTCCTACACGAACACTGAAGCTTTCTTT
TRBV4-1	NA	NA	TRBJ1-1	CASSQEGGWVNTEAFF	TGCGCCAGCAGCCAAGAGGGGGGTTGGGTGAACACTGAAGCTTTCTTT
TRBV29-1	TRBD1	NA	TRBJ1-1	CSVTGQLNTEAFF	TGCAGCGTAACGGGACAGTTGAACACTGAAGCTTTCTTT
TRBV3-1/TRBV3-2	TRBD1	NA	TRBJ2-7	CASSQLGGTGGLEQYF	TGTGCCAGCAGCCAGTTGGGGGGGACAGGGGGCCTCGAGCAGTACTTC
TRBV5-1	NA	NA	TRBJ2-5	CASSLVVPYQETQYF	TGCGCCAGCAGCTTGGTGGTTCCATACCAAGAGACCCAGTACTTC
TRBV6-2/TRBV6-3	NA	NA	TRBJ1-1	CASSRPLNTEAFF	TGTGCCAGCAGCCGCCCACTGAACACTGAAGCTTTCTTT
TRBV6-5	NA	NA	TRBJ1-3	CASSYLTGGNTIYF	TGTGCCAGCAGTTACCTTACGGGAGGAAACACCATATATTTT
TRBV6-5	NA	NA	TRBJ1-6	CASSRASSYNSPLHF	TGTGCCAGCAGTCGAGCGAGCTCCTATAATTCACCCCTCCACTTT
TRBV9	TRBD2	NA	TRBJ2-5	CASSTRGGRQETQYF	TGTGCCAGCAGCACTCGGGGGGGCCGCCAAGAGACCCAGTACTTC
TRBV25-1	TRBD2	NA	TRBJ2-5	CASSPPGGGTQYF	TGTGCCAGCAGCCCACCTGGGGGGGGGACCCAGTACTTC
TRBV7-6	NA	NA	TRBJ2-7	CASAEVDGPYEQYF	TGTGCCAGCGCCGAGGTGGACGGACCCTACGAGCAGTACTTC
TRBV3-1/TRBV3-2	NA	NA	TRBJ2-7	CASSQDAVSYEQYF	TGTGCCAGCAGCCAAGACGCGGTCTCCTACGAGCAGTACTTC
TRBV19	TRBD2	NA	TRBJ2-5	CASSILLAGSGETQYF	TGTGCCAGTAGTATCTTACTAGCGGGGTCAGGTGAGACCCAGTACTTC
TRBV9	TRBD1	NA	TRBJ2-6	CASSDNYRGLPDRGGANVLTF	TGTGCCAGCAGTGACAACTACAGGGGGCTCCCTGACCGAGGCGGGGCCAACGTCCTGACTTTC
TRBV11-2	NA	NA	TRBJ1-1	CASSLFLPGTMNTEAFF	TGTGCCAGCAGCTTATTTCTCCCCGGGACTATGAACACTGAAGCTTTCTTT
TRBV4-1	TRBD1	NA	TRBJ1-5	CASSQLGTGGNQPQHF	TGCGCCAGCAGCCAACTTGGGACAGGGGGAAATCAGCCCCAGCATTTT
TRBV2	TRBD2	NA	TRBJ2-4	CASSEEVSREGIQYF	TGTGCCAGCAGTGAAGAGGTTTCCAGGGAGGGCATTCAGTACTTC
TRBV24-1	TRBD1	NA	TRBJ2-2	CATSDFAGTGGATGELFF	TGTGCCACCAGTGATTTTGCGGGGACAGGGGGCGCCACCGGGGAGCTGTTTTTT
TRBV5-1	NA	NA	TRBJ1-4	CASSLSRGAGEKLFF	TGCGCCAGCAGCTTGTCGCGGGGGGCGGGTGAAAAACTGTTTTTT
TRBV7-8	NA	NA	TRBJ1-2	CASSLKGQPINYGYTF	TGTGCCAGCAGCTTAAAGGGGCAGCCGATTAACTATGGCTACACCTTC
TRBV10-1	NA	NA	TRBJ2-7	CASSDDHHYEQYF	TGCGCCAGCAGTGATGACCACCACTACGAGCAGTACTTC
TRBV3-1/TRBV3-2	NA	NA	TRBJ2-2	CASSQDRTTNTGELFF	TGTGCCAGCAGCCAAGACCGGACAACGAACACCGGGGAGCTGTTTTTT
TRBV7-9	TRBD1	NA	TRBJ1-1	CAGGTGIKSRAFF	TGTGCCGGAGGGACAGGGATCAAGTCTAGAGCTTTCTTT
TRBV11-2	NA	NA	TRBJ1-1	CASSFYDYSGLNTEAFF	TGTGCCAGCAGCTTTTACGATTACAGCGGCTTGAACACTGAAGCTTTCTTT
TRBV7-2	NA	NA	TRBJ1-1	CASSLIGGTEAFF	TGTGCCAGCAGCTTGATTGGGGGGACTGAAGCTTTCTTT
TRBV2	TRBD1	NA	TRBJ2-5	CASSDPTGGPRETQYF	TGTGCCAGCAGTGACCCTACAGGGGGCCCACGAGAGACCCAGTACTTC
TRBV20-1	NA	NA	TRBJ1-2	CSQGFGYGYTF	TGCAGCCAGGGGTTTGGGTATGGCTACACCTTC
TRBV9	TRBD1	NA	TRBJ1-2	CASSGQGNTF	TGTGCCAGCAGTGGACAGGGAAACACCTTC
TRBV2	NA	NA	TRBJ1-2	CASSRGQPPGLYGYTF	TGTGCCAGCAGTCGCGGGCAGCCACCGGGACTATATGGCTACACCTTC
TRBV15	TRBD1	NA	TRBJ1-1	CATSRERRGLATEAFF	TGTGCCACCAGCAGAGAGCGCAGGGGGCTTGCCACTGAAGCTTTCTTT
TRBV11-2	TRBD1	NA	TRBJ2-5	CASSLGSRGRETQYF	TGTGCCAGCAGCCTAGGAAGCAGGGGGCGGGAGACCCAGTACTTC
TRBV6-5	NA	NA	TRBJ2-7	CASRGDLYEQYF	TGTGCCAGCAGGGGCGACCTGTACGAGCAGTACTTC
TRBV6-5	NA	NA	TRBJ1-1	CASSREGTEAFF	TGTGCCAGCAGCAGGGAGGGCACTGAAGCTTTCTTT
TRBV4-3	TRBD2	NA	TRBJ2-5	CASSQDFGLAGETQYF	TGCGCCAGCAGCCAAGATTTTGGACTAGCGGGAGAGACCCAGTACTTC
TRBV6-6	NA	once	TRBJ2-7	CASRMQSQGEQYF	TGTGCCAGCAGAATGCAAAGCCAGGGCGAGCAGTACTTC
TRBV18	NA	NA	TRBJ1-2	CASSPPGGQRNGYTF	TGTGCCAGCTCACCGCCCGGGGGGCAAAGGAATGGCTACACCTTC
TRBV5-6	NA	NA	TRBJ2-5	CASSLRDQETQYF	TGTGCCAGCAGCTTGCGGGACCAAGAGACCCAGTACTTC
TRBV3-1/TRBV3-2	TRBD2	once	TRBJ2-1	CASSPSLGLAGGGEQFF	TGTGCCAGCAGCCCCAGCCTGGGACTAGCGGGGGGTGGTGAGCAGTTCTTC
TRBV6-1	NA	few	TRBJ1-2	CASSDGTSDYGYTF	TGTGCCAGCAGTGACGGTACTTCCGACTATGGCTACACCTTC
TRBV5-1	TRBD2	NA	TRBJ2-7	CASSLLASGTTVHEQYF	TGCGCCAGCAGCTTGCTGGCTAGCGGTACGACAGTCCACGAGCAGTACTTC
TRBV6-5	TRBD2	NA	TRBJ2-5	CASTLGLGVATQYF	TGTGCCAGTACGCTCGGACTAGGGGTCGCGACCCAGTACTTC
TRBV2	NA	NA	TRBJ1-3	CASSRLISGNTIYF	TGTGCCAGCAGTAGACTGATCTCTGGAAACACCATATATTTT
TRBV4-1	NA	NA	TRBJ2-3	CASRTGTDTQYF	TGCGCCAGCAGAACAGGCACAGATACGCAGTATTTT
TRBV6-5	NA	NA	TRBJ1-1	CASSYSSGQTVTEAFF	TGTGCCAGCAGTTACTCTTCCGGACAGACGGTCACTGAAGCTTTCTTT
TRBV18	NA	NA	TRBJ1-1	CASSPFPGLSEAFF	TGTGCCAGCTCACCATTCCCGGGACTTTCTGAAGCTTTCTTT
TRBV5-4	NA	once	TRBJ1-1	CASSSDLILNTEAFF	TGTGCCAGCAGCTCGGACCTTATATTGAACACTGAAGCTTTCTTT
TRBV12-3/TRBV12-4	TRBD1	NA	TRBJ2-7	CASRGQVAYEQYF	TGTGCCAGCAGGGGACAGGTCGCCTACGAGCAGTACTTC